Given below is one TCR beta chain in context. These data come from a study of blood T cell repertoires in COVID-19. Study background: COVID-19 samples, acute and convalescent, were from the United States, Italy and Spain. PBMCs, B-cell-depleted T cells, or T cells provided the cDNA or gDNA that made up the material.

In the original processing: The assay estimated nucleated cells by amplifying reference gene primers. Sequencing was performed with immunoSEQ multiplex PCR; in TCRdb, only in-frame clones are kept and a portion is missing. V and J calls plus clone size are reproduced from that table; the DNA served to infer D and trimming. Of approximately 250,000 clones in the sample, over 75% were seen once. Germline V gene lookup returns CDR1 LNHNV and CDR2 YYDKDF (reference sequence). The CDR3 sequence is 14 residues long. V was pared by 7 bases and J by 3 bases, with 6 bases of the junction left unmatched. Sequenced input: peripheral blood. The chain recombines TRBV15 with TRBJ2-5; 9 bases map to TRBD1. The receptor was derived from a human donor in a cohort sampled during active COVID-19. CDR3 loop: CATTGQGPEETQYF. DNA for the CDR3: TGTGCCACCACCGGACAGGGGCCCGAAGAGACCCAGTACTTC.